The source of this TCR beta chain is a study of cytomegalovirus exposure and HLA in healthy donors (dated by TCRdb to 2015 to 2018). Regarding the research as a whole: A later analysis indicated that the 90 to 150 validation repertoires were generated on the platform also employed for the roughly 650 repertoires of the first cohort. The study aimed to test whether cataloging public T cell receptors could reveal signatures of past pathogen exposure. Along with the approximately 700-subject first cohort, a separate validation cohort of over a hundred different subjects was used. High-throughput TCR immunosequencing, statistical association of individual TCRs with disease status, and machine learning were combined to predict cytomegalovirus infection status. The paper's findings and limits, for the study overall: While some public TCRs were present in many individuals, most TCR sequences turned up only very rarely across donors. A later analysis found that TCRs clustered in the first cohort also tended to co-occur in the roughly 120 validation repertoires, with just under 95% of cluster scores above 0. A few of the identified cytomegalovirus-associated TCR beta chains were confirmed in vitro to be specific for cytomegalovirus antigens. A later analysis had no HLA typing for the validation cohort, so co-occurrence there was scored across all 130 or so repertoires. The classifier was reported to diagnose cytomegalovirus status with high specificity and sensitivity in both the original cohort and the validation cohort. The study listed 164 TCR beta chains as associated with cytomegalovirus. It was suggested by the authors that the approach could potentially be generalized to other disease states and immunological phenotypes.

The donors belonged to the validation cohort of 90 to 150 subjects, which was separate from the approximately 660-subject first cohort. Library creation used the immunoSEQ multiplex PCR assay. On the authors' methods: A statistical classification framework was built for diagnosing cytomegalovirus status from the catalog of TCR beta chain sequences. Sourced from immuneACCESS, this table was stored by TCRdb with only in-frame sequences that have V and J called. A share of the clones is absent; for the studies checked, an unresolved V gene accounts for under half, and the remainder has no known explanation. V, J and clone size derive from that table, while D and trimming were established from the DNA sequence. This sample lists 200,000 to 300,000 clones; more than 75% were detected once. The ten largest clones represent approximately 2.5% of the sample. Worth noting for this clone: There is no known antigen for this receptor. Per-base qualities were not stored, and no clone one base away is much larger.

The sequenced material came from PBMCs. The receptor's source is a man aged 18 to 30 in good health and CMV-seronegative.

The bases read TGCGCCAGCAGCAACTGGACATCTCCCTATGGCTACACCTTC. Protein translation: CASSNWTSPYGYTF. The V and J genes are TRBV10-1 and TRBJ1-2; perhaps TRBD1 is the D gene, with 5 bases matching. The CDR3 covers 14 residues, taking in both the cysteine and the phenylalanine. The CDR3 DNA has 42 bases and is translated from base 1. CDR1 and CDR2 are drawn from the germline V gene (reference sequence): WNHNN, SYGVQD. V was cut back by 6 bases and J by 4 bases, leaving a gap of 15 bases between them.